This T cell receptor (beta chain) was documented in a study of Graves' ophthalmopathy and Graves' hyperthyroidism. Study background: The collection of peripheral blood took place at initial diagnosis, before any treatment. Study-level points and caveats: With just under 71% sensitivity and more than 72% specificity, the model predicted ophthalmopathy progression.

Investigators amplified TCR beta CDR3 regions from RNA transcripts. The library came from an HTBI-primed first-round RT-PCR and a second-round multiplex PCR. In TCRdb, the multiplex PCR reads were re-called with MiXCR into one record per CDR3 protein. This sample has approximately 700,000 distinct CDR3 sequences; under 50% occur once, and the top ten carry 2.5% to 3.5%. PBMCs stemmed from under 11 ml of fresh peripheral blood. The length of the CDR3 is 14 residues. V was trimmed by 7 bases and J by 3 bases, leaving 15 bases between them. The germline gives CDR1 LNHDA, CDR2 SQIVND (reference sequence). This clonotype was counted many times. No antigen is known for it.

The sequenced sample consisted of peripheral blood. The sequence was collected from an adult man with Graves' ophthalmopathy. The chain has TRBV19 and TRBJ1-1; no definite D call. CDR3 sequence: CASTSPAVYTEAFF. The CDR3, as DNA: TGTGCCAGTACCTCCCCGGCGGTATACACTGAAGCTTTCTTT.